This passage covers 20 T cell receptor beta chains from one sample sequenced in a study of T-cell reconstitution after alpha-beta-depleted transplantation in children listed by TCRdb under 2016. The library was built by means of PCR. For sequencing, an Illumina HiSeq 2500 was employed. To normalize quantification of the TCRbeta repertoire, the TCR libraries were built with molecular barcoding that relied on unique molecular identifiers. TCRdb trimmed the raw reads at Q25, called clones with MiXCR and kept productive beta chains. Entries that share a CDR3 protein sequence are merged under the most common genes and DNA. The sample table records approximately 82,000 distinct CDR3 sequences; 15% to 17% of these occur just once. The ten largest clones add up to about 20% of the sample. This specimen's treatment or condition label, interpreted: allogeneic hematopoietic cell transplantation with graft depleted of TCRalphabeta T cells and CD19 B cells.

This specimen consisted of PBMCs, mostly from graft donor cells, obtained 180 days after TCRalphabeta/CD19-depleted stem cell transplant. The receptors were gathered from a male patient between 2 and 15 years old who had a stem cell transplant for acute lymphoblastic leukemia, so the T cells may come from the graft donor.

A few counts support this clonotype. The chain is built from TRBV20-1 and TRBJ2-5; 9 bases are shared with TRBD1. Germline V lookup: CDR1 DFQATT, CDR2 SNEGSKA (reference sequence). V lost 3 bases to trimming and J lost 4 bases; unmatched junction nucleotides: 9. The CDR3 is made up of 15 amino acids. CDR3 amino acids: CSARVVGDRAETQYF. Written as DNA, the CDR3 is TGCAGTGCTAGGGTAGTTGGGGACAGGGCAGAGACCCAGTACTTC.

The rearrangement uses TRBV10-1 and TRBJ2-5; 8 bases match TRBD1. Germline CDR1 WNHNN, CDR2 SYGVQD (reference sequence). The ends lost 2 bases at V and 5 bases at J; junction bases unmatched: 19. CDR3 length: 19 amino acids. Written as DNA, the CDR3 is TGCGCCAGCAGTGAGAAGAGCCGGACAGGGATTCGAAGCATGGAGACCCAGTACTTC. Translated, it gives CASSEKSRTGIRSMETQYF.

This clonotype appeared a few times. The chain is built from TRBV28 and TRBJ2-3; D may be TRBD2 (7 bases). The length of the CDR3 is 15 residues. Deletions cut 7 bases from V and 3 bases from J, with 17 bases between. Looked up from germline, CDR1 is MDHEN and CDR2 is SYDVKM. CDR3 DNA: TGTGCCAGCACGAAGGGGGAGGGGTTTACAGATACGCAGTATTTT. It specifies CASTKGEGFTDTQYF. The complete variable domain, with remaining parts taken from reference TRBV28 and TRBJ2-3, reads DVKVTQSSRYLVKRTGEKVFLECVQDMDHENMFWYRQDPGLGLRLIYFSYDVKMKEKGDIPEGYSVSREKKERFSLILESASTNQTSMYLCASTKGEGFTDTQYFGPGTRLTVL.

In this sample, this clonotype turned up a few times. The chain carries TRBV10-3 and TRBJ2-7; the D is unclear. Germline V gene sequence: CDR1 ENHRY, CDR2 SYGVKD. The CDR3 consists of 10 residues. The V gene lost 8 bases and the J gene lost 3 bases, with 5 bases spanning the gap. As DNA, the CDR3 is TGTGCCATCGGCAGCTACGAGCAGTACTTC. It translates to CAIGSYEQYF.

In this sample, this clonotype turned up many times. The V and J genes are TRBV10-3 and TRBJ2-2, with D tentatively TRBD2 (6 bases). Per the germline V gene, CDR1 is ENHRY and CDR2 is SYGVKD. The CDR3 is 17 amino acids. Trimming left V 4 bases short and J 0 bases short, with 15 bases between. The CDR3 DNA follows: TGTGCCATCAGTGTCTCTCCCGGGGGACCGAACACCGGGGAGCTGTTTTTT. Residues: CAISVSPGGPNTGELFF.

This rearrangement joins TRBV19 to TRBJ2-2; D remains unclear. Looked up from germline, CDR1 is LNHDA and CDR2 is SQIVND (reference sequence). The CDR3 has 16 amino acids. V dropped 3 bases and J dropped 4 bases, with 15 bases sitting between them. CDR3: CASSILAGGRTGELFF. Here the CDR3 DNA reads TGTGCCAGTAGTATTCTGGCAGGTGGTCGCACCGGGGAGCTGTTTTTT.

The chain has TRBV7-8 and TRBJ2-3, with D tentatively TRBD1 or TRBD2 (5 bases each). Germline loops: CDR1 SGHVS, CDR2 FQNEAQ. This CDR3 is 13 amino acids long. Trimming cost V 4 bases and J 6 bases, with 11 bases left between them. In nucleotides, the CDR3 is TGTGCCAGCAGCTGGGGCACTAGTGATACGCAGTATTTT. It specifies CASSWGTSDTQYF.

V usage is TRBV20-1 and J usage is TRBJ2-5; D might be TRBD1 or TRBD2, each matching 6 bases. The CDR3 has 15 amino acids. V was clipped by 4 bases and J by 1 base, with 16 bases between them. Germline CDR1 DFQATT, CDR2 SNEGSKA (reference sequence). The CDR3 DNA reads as TGCAGTGCTAACTCAGGGGAGGAGGGCCAAGAGACCCAGTACTTC. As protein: CSANSGEEGQETQYF.

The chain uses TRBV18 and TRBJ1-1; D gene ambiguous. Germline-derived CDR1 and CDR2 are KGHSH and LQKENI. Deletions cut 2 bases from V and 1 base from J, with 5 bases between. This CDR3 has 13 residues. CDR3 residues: CASSPSSNTEAFF. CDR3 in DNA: TGTGCCAGCTCACCATCATCGAACACTGAAGCTTTCTTT.

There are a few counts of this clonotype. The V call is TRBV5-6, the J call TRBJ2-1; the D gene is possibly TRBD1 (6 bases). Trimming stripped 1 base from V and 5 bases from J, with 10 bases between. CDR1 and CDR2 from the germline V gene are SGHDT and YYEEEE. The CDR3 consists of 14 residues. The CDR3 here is CASSLLDSHNEQFF. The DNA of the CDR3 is TGTGCCAGCAGCTTGTTGGACAGCCACAATGAGCAGTTCTTC.

CDR3 in amino acids: CSATFGSYEQYF. CDR3 DNA sequence: TGCAGTGCTACCTTTGGCTCCTACGAGCAGTACTTC. The V and J genes are TRBV20-1 and TRBJ2-7; the D is unclear. The CDR3 spans 12 residues. Germline CDR1 and CDR2: DFQATT and SNEGSKA (reference sequence). Trimming cost V 4 bases and J 0 bases, with 7 bases left between them.

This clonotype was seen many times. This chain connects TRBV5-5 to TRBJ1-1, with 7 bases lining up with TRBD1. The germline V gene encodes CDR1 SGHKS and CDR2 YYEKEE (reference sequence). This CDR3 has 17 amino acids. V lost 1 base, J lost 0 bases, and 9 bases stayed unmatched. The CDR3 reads CASSLSPGQRMNTEAFF. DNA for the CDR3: TGTGCCAGCAGCTTGTCGCCGGGACAGCGTATGAACACTGAAGCTTTCTTT.

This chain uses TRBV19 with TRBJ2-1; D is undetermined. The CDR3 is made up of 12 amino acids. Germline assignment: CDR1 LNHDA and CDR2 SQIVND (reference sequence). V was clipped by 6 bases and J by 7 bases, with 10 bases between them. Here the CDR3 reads CASSRLGNEQFF. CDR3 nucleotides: TGTGCCAGTAGCAGGTTGGGGAATGAGCAGTTCTTC.

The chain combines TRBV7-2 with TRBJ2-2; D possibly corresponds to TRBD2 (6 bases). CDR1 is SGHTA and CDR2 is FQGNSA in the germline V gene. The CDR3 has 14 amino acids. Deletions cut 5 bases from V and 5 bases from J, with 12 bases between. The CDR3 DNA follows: TGTGCCAGCAGCCCGGGACTGTGGACCGGGGAGCTGTTTTTT. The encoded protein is CASSPGLWTGELFF.

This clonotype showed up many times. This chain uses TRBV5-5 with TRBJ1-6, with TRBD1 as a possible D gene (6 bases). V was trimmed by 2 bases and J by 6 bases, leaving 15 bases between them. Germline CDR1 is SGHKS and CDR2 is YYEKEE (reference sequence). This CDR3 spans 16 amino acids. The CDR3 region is CASSLMGGQSNSPLHF. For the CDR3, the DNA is TGTGCCAGCAGCTTAATGGGGGGCCAAAGTAATTCACCCCTCCACTTT.

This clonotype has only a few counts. CDR3 region: CASSPGQGPLSNYGYTF. In DNA, the CDR3 is TGTGCCAGCAGCCCAGGACAGGGTCCGCTCTCTAACTATGGCTACACCTTC. This rearrangement joins TRBV7-6 to TRBJ1-2; TRBD1 matches 8 bases. V was pared by 5 bases and J by 0 bases, with 11 bases of the junction left unmatched. The CDR3 sequence is 17 residues long. Germline V gene sequence: CDR1 SGHVS, CDR2 FNYEAQ.

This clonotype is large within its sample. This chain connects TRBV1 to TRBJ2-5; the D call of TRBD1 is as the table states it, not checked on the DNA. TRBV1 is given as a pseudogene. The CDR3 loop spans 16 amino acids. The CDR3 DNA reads TGCACCAGCAGCTTTCGAACAGGGGGTAACGAAGAGACCCAGTACTTC. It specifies CTSSFRTGGNEETQYF.

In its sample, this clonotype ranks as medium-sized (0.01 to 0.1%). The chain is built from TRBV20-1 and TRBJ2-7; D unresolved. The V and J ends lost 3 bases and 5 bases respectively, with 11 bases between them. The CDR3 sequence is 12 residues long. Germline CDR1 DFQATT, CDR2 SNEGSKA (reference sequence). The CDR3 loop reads CSARGSWDEQYF. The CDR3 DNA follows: TGCAGTGCTAGGGGCAGTTGGGACGAGCAGTACTTC.

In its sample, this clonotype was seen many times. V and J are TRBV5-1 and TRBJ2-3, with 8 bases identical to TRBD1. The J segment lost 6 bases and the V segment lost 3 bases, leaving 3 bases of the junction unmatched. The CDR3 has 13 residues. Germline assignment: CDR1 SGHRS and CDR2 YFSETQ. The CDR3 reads CASSWGQVDTQYF. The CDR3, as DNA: TGCGCCAGCAGCTGGGGACAGGTCGATACGCAGTATTTT.

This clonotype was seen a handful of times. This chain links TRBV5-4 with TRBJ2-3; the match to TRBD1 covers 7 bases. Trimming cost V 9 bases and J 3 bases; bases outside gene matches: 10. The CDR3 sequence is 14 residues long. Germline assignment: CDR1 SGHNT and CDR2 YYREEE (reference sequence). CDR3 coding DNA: TGTGCCACGCAGGGGGAGCGGCGTACAGATACGCAGTATTTT. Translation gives CATQGERRTDTQYF.